A selection of T cell receptor beta chains follows, all from one sample in a study of Ad26.COV2.S vaccination and SARS-CoV-2 variants. Some clones are missing from TCRdb's copy, which holds only in-frame ones; the method was immunoSEQ multiplex PCR. The data contain about 470,000 clones, 90% of them singletons. The material sequenced was peripheral blood, taken in a trial of Ad26.COV2.S vaccine versus placebo. The receptors originated from a person between 18 and 65 years old who received the Ad26.COV2.S COVID-19 vaccine or a placebo. CDR3s include the opening cysteine and the closing phenylalanine or tryptophan. A D gene is named only where the DNA matches it firmly. A row's size may be missing; if present it is once, few, many or a size class.

TRBJ2-3	.	few	TRBV28	CASSLLADTQYF	TGTGCCAGCAGTTTATTAGCAGATACGCAGTATTTT
TRBJ2-6	.	.	TRBV3-1/TRBV3-2	CASSHLTGPLSGANVLTF	TGTGCCAGCAGCCATCTGACAGGACCGCTCTCTGGGGCCAACGTCCTGACTTTC
TRBJ2-4	TRBD1	.	TRBV28	CASSLRQGWGIQYF	TGTGCCAGCAGTTTACGACAGGGATGGGGCATTCAGTACTTC
TRBJ2-3	TRBD2	.	TRBV5-4	CASSAGTSGRLYTQYF	TGTGCCAGCAGCGCGGGGACTAGCGGGAGATTATATACGCAGTATTTT
TRBJ1-2	.	once	TRBV4-2	CASSQESATNYGYTF	TGTGCCAGCAGCCAAGAGTCGGCGACTAACTATGGCTACACCTTC
TRBJ2-3	.	.	TRBV30	CAWSWAGADTQYF	TGTGCCTGGAGTTGGGCAGGGGCCGATACGCAGTATTTT
TRBJ2-7	TRBD2	.	TRBV11-2	CASSLGGGLEGEQYF	TGTGCCAGCAGCTTAGGGGGGGGTTTGGAGGGCGAGCAGTACTTC
TRBJ2-3	TRBD2	.	TRBV6-2/TRBV6-3	CASSSRASGRVTDTQYF	TGTGCCAGCAGTTCCCGAGCTAGCGGGAGGGTGACAGATACGCAGTATTTT
TRBJ2-2	.	.	TRBV20-1	CSAEVTGELFF	TGCAGTGCTGAGGTCACCGGGGAGCTGTTTTTT
TRBJ2-1	TRBD2	.	TRBV6-8	CAGYPGLAGLINSNEQFF	TGTGCCGGTTATCCGGGACTAGCGGGATTAATTAACTCGAATGAGCAGTTCTTC
TRBJ1-2	.	.	TRBV27	CASSPGRRGWGYGYTF	TGTGCCAGCAGTCCCGGTCGGAGGGGCTGGGGCTATGGCTACACCTTC
TRBJ2-1	TRBD2	.	TRBV19	CASSIITSGRNEQFF	TGTGCCAGTAGTATCATAACTAGCGGGAGAAATGAGCAGTTCTTC
TRBJ2-1	.	.	TRBV4-2	CASSQEGGNEQFF	TGTGCCAGCAGCCAAGAAGGCGGTAATGAGCAGTTCTTC
TRBJ2-7	TRBD1	.	TRBV4-1	CASSQGRQGVYEQYF	TGCGCCAGCAGCCAAGGGAGACAGGGGGTATACGAGCAGTACTTC
TRBJ1-2	.	.	TRBV9	CASSVAGGGYTF	TGTGCCAGCAGCGTAGCCGGTGGAGGCTACACCTTC
TRBJ2-3	.	.	TRBV5-4	CASSLSAGARTDTQYF	TGTGCCAGCAGCTTGTCTGCGGGGGCGAGGACAGATACGCAGTATTTT